The 2 T cell receptor beta chains listed next were all sequenced from one sample in a study of T cell clonality in common variable immunodeficiency (dated by TCRdb to between 2015 and 2016). To prepare the library, the immunoSEQ multiplex PCR assay was applied. Entries here come from immuneACCESS through TCRdb and include only in-frame sequences with V and J called. Some clones fail to appear in such tables; in the studies checked, an unresolved V gene covers under half of the shortfall, and the cause of the remainder is unknown. The table puts 42,000 or so clones in this sample, none counted just once. The top ten clones comprise over 1.2% of the sample. Material for sequencing was peripheral blood mononuclear cells. These receptors all come from a person between 18 and 75 years old in good health.

This clone came up many times. The CDR3 end falls 3 residues outside the read, so it is completed with the germline J gene. This sequence joins TRBV4-2 and TRBJ2-7; tentatively, D is TRBD1 (5 bases). Trimming cost V 1 base and J 2 bases, with 9 bases left between them. Germline V gives CDR1 LGHNA, CDR2 YNFKEQ. CDR3 length: 14 residues. The DNA read from the CDR3 is TGTGCCAGCAGCCAAGGAATGGGGCCCTACGAG. This codes for CASSQGMGPYE. The CDR3 as a whole reads CASSQGMGPYEQYF.

This clone was counted many times. Read data end 3 residues before the CDR3 end; the end is taken from the germline J gene. Other nucleotide sequences in the sample specify the same CDR3. The chain employs TRBV7-2 and TRBJ2-3; D not resolved. V was pared by 5 bases and J by 1 base, with 10 bases between. CDR1 and CDR2 (germline): SGHTA, FQGNSA. The CDR3 consists of 14 residues. The DNA read from the CDR3 is TGTGCCAGCAGCCCCCGGTCCGGCACAGATACG. Protein: CASSPRSGTDT. The full CDR3 protein reads CASSPRSGTDTQYF.